A single sample is the source of the 29 T cell receptor beta chains below, sequenced in a study of blood T cells in healthy people across ages. Then a second PCR, running about 6 to 12 cycles, was carried out with a sample-barcoded 5' primer and a J-beta primer mix. One entry per CDR3 protein, called by TCRdb with MiXCR from the 5' RACE reads. The sample records 790,000 or so distinct CDR3 sequences, 46% being singletons. The specimen was blood. The receptors stem from a man older than 75 in good health.

Turning to this clonotype: The germline gene is not matched at one end of the junction; a read error may be the cause. The chain is built from TRBV2 and TRBJ1-5; the D is unclear. Germline CDR1 reads SNHLY; CDR2 reads FYNNEI. The CDR3 spans 15 residues. In nucleotides, the CDR3 is TGTGCTAGCAGTGGAGACGGGTATAGCAATCAGCCCCAGCATTTT. It specifies CASSGDGYSNQPQHF. The full variable domain, completed using reference TRBV2 and TRBJ1-5, is EPEVTQTPSHQVTQMGQEVILRCVPISNHLYFYWYRQILGQKVEFLVSFYNNEISEKSEIFDDQFSVERPDGSNFTLKIRSTKLEDSAMYFCASSGDGYSNQPQHFGDGTRLSIL.

V gene TRBV20-1 combines with J gene TRBJ1-2, with 7 nucleotides matching TRBD1. Unmatched junction bases numbered 11, after V lost 6 bases and J lost 4 bases. The CDR3 runs 14 residues. From germline, CDR1 is DFQATT and CDR2 SNEGSKA (reference sequence). This chain's CDR3 is CSAPTPTGSYGYTF. CDR3 DNA: TGCAGTGCCCCTACCCCGACAGGGTCCTATGGCTACACCTTC.

There are a few counts of this clonotype. The chain couples TRBV6-6 to TRBJ1-4, with 7 bases lining up with TRBD1. This CDR3 region has 15 residues. V was pared by 5 bases and J by 3 bases, with 6 bases of the junction left unmatched. Germline V gives CDR1 MNHNY, CDR2 SVGAGI (reference sequence). CDR3 loop: CASSGPQGSNEKLFF. The CDR3 nucleotides read TGTGCCAGCAGTGGACCACAGGGGTCTAATGAAAAACTGTTTTTT.

The chain employs TRBV5-1 and TRBJ2-7; D ambiguous. The V end was cut by 4 bases, the J end by 5 bases, with 13 bases between. The CDR3 contains 13 residues. Germline loops: CDR1 SGHRS, CDR2 YFSETQ. The CDR3 loop is CASSVARKDEQYF. CDR3 coding DNA: TGCGCCAGCAGCGTTGCCAGAAAGGACGAGCAGTACTTC. The full variable domain, completed using reference TRBV5-1 and TRBJ2-7, is KAGVTQTPRYLIKTRGQQVTLSCSPISGHRSVSWYQQTPGQGLQFLFEYFSETQRNKGNFPGRFSGRQFSNSRSEMNVSTLELGDSALYLCASSVARKDEQYFGPGTRLTVT.

In its sample, this clonotype was seen a few times. This sequence joins TRBV10-3 and TRBJ2-3, with 11 positions matching TRBD2. The J segment lost 5 bases and the V segment lost 6 bases, leaving 4 bases of the junction unmatched. The V gene's germline CDR1 is ENHRY and CDR2 SYGVKD. This CDR3 has 14 residues. CDR3 DNA sequence: TGTGCCATCAGACCGGGACTAGCGGAAGATACGCAGTATTTT. The encoded protein is CAIRPGLAEDTQYF.

CDR3 in amino acids: CASSLGIDDTQYF. The CDR3 DNA reads as TGTGCCAGCAGCCTTGGGATTGACGATACGCAGTATTTT. The rearrangement joins TRBV11-2 to TRBJ2-3; D remains ambiguous. Trimming removed 5 bases at V and 6 bases at J, with 12 bases between. Germline CDR1 SGHAT, CDR2 FQNNGV. The CDR3 contains 13 residues.

This clonotype occurred many times. CDR3 DNA sequence: TGTGCCAGCAGCTTGAGCTCGGACAGGGGAAAAAACATTCAGTACTTC. Encoded protein: CASSLSSDRGKNIQYF. J is TRBJ2-4 and V is TRBV5-5; 9 nucleotides line up with TRBD1. The junction had 6 bases not matched to a gene; V was cut back by 1 base and J by 4 bases. From germline, CDR1 is SGHKS and CDR2 YYEKEE (reference sequence). CDR3 length: 16 residues. The full variable domain, in which reference TRBV5-5 and TRBJ2-4 provide the parts outside the CDR3, is DAGVTQSPTHLIKTRGQQVTLRCSPISGHKSVSWYQQVLGQGPQFIFQYYEKEERGRGNFPDRFSARQFPNYSSELNVNALLLGDSALYLCASSLSSDRGKNIQYFGAGTRLSVL.

This chain connects TRBV12-3 or TRBV12-4 to TRBJ2-7; the match to TRBD2 covers 7 bases. The CDR3 length is 14 residues. After removal of 3 bases from V and 4 bases from J, the junction contained 6 bases not matched to a gene. The CDR3 region has the DNA TGTGCCAGCAGTTTCCTTCCTAGCGGTTACGAGCAGTACTTC. This translates into CASSFLPSGYEQYF.

The V call is TRBV10-3, the J call TRBJ2-6; D tentatively reads TRBD1 or TRBD2 (5 bases each). Trimming removed 0 bases at V and 0 bases at J, with 12 bases between. Germline V CDR1 and CDR2: ENHRY, SYGVKD. This CDR3 contains 18 residues. CDR3 sequence: CAISESPGPRSGANVLTF. As DNA, the CDR3 is TGTGCCATCAGTGAGTCACCGGGACCACGCTCTGGGGCCAACGTCCTGACTTTC.

The chain joins TRBV11-2 to TRBJ1-1; 7 positions agree with TRBD1. V lost 1 base, J lost 0 bases, and 17 bases stayed unmatched. CDR3 length: 20 residues. CDR1 SGHAT and CDR2 FQNNGV come from the germline V gene. The CDR3 DNA reads TGTGCCAGCAGCTTAGGGTGGGGAAAGGACAGGCGAATTATGAACACTGAAGCTTTCTTT. Translation gives CASSLGWGKDRRIMNTEAFF. The entire variable domain, with the rest obtained from reference TRBV11-2 and TRBJ1-1, is as follows: EAGVAQSPRYKIIEKRQSVAFWCNPISGHATLYWYQQILGQGPKLLIQFQNNGVVDDSQLPKDRFSAERLKGVDSTLKIQPAKLEDSAVYLCASSLGWGKDRRIMNTEAFFGQGTRLTVV.

The rearrangement uses TRBV5-6 and TRBJ2-4; 12 bases agree with TRBD1. Per germline, CDR1 SGHDT and CDR2 YYEEEE. J lost 7 bases, V lost 2 bases, and 7 bases had no gene match. This CDR3 contains 16 residues. CDR3 residues: CASSLFPGQGANIQYF. Written as DNA, the CDR3 is TGTGCCAGCAGCTTATTCCCGGGACAGGGGGCGAACATTCAGTACTTC.

A single count supports this clonotype. The V call is TRBV9, the J call TRBJ2-1; the match to TRBD2 covers 12 bases. V lost 3 bases, J lost 7 bases, and 5 bases stayed unmatched. The CDR3 is made up of 15 amino acids. CDR1 is SGDLS and CDR2 is YYNGEE in the germline V gene. The CDR3 protein is CASSDPGLAGNEQFF. The CDR3 DNA follows: TGTGCCAGCAGCGATCCGGGACTAGCGGGTAATGAGCAGTTCTTC.

This clonotype appeared a few times. This chain links TRBV9 with TRBJ2-1, with a tentative D call TRBD2 (6 bases). The J call may be incorrect, as the DNA end agrees better with TRBJ2-7. CDR3 size: 16 residues. CDR1 is SGDLS and CDR2 is YYNGEE in the germline V gene. CDR3 DNA: TGTGCCAGCAGCCCGCGCCTAGCGCATTCCTACAATGAGCAGTACTTC. Protein sequence: CASSPRLAHSYNEQYF.

At least ten counts were recorded for this clonotype. The genes are TRBV5-1 and TRBJ2-7; a weak D match, TRBD2 (5 bases). Germline lookup yields CDR1 SGHRS and CDR2 YFSETQ. V dropped 2 bases and J dropped 2 bases, with 14 bases sitting between them. The CDR3 sequence is 15 residues long. The CDR3 sequence: CASSLGLLGPYEQYF. CDR3 bases: TGCGCCAGCAGCTTAGGACTTCTTGGGCCCTACGAGCAGTACTTC.

There are a few counts of this clonotype. The J gene is TRBJ2-1, the V gene TRBV29-1; 8 nucleotides match TRBD2. The V gene's germline CDR1 is SQVTM and CDR2 ANQGSEA. The V segment lost 5 bases and the J segment 10 bases; nucleotides outside the gene matches: 7. The CDR3 consists of 12 residues. This chain's CDR3 is CSVRISGDEQFF. DNA of the CDR3: TGCAGCGTTCGAATTAGCGGGGACGAGCAGTTCTTC.

J is TRBJ2-7 and V is TRBV29-1; TRBD2 matches at 9 bases. CDR1 and CDR2 from the germline V gene are SQVTM and ANQGSEA. This CDR3 spans 13 amino acids. After removal of 6 bases from V and 6 bases from J, the junction contained 9 bases not matched to a gene. The CDR3 here is CSVDLAGVGEQYF. DNA for the CDR3: TGCAGCGTGGACTTAGCGGGAGTAGGCGAGCAGTACTTC.

A few counts support this clonotype. In DNA, the CDR3 is TGTGCCAGCAGCCCTCATGCCGGGACTAGCATCGGGGAGCTGTTTTTT. Amino acids: CASSPHAGTSIGELFF. The chain recombines TRBV7-3 with TRBJ2-2; 9 bases map to TRBD2. The CDR3 extends over 16 amino acids. Germline values: CDR1 SGHTA, CDR2 FQGTGA. J lost 7 bases, V lost 5 bases, and 11 bases had no gene match.

This clonotype was counted once. The chain joins TRBV19 to TRBJ2-1; no clear D gene. There are 14 residues in the CDR3. Germline CDR1 reads LNHDA; CDR2 reads SQIVND (reference sequence). V shed 5 bases and J shed 4 bases, with 12 bases lying between them. DNA of the CDR3: TGTGCCAGTAGTCCTACGTTTGGATACAATGAGCAGTTCTTC. This encodes CASSPTFGYNEQFF. Variable domain in full (rest from reference TRBV19 and TRBJ2-1): DGGITQSPKYLFRKEGQNVTLSCEQNLNHDAMYWYRQDPGQGLRLIYYSQIVNDFQKGDIAEGYSVSREKKESFPLTVTSAQKNPTAFYLCASSPTFGYNEQFFGPGTRLTVL.

The chain links TRBV2 to TRBJ2-1, with 15 bases that match TRBD2. Germline trimming cut 9 bases from V and 4 bases from J; bases unmatched to any gene: 4. In germline, CDR1 is SNHLY, CDR2 FYNNEI. The CDR3 runs 15 residues. CDR3 in DNA: TGTGCCAGTGGACTAGCGGGGGGGCATTACAATGAGCAGTTCTTC. Translating it yields CASGLAGGHYNEQFF.

This clonotype showed up just once. The genes are TRBV20-1 and TRBJ2-1; D is uncertain. This CDR3 contains 13 residues. Germline V gives CDR1 DFQATT, CDR2 SNEGSKA (reference sequence). V was pared by 5 bases and J by 3 bases, with 11 bases between. The CDR3: CSALDTFYNEQFF. The CDR3 DNA reads as TGCAGTGCTTTAGACACCTTCTACAATGAGCAGTTCTTC.

This chain's CDR3 is CSAEGGDCEQYF. The CDR3 coding sequence is TGCAGTGCCGAAGGCGGGGACTGCGAGCAGTACTTC. This chain links TRBV20-1 with TRBJ2-5; possible D gene TRBD2, 6 bases. The assigned J gene may be wrong: the sequence end matches TRBJ2-7 better. The CDR3 loop spans 12 amino acids. Per the germline V gene, CDR1 is DFQATT and CDR2 is SNEGSKA (reference sequence).

This chain uses TRBV24-1 with TRBJ2-7; D gene ambiguous. Germline loops: CDR1 KGHDR, CDR2 SFDVKD. The CDR3 totals 13 residues. The V and J ends lost 3 bases and 4 bases respectively, with 9 bases between them. CDR3 sequence (DNA): TGTGCCACCAGTGATGGCCCCTATTACGAGCAGTACTTC. This encodes CATSDGPYYEQYF.

The rearrangement joins TRBV20-1 to TRBJ1-6; D may be TRBD1 (6 bases). The CDR3 loop spans 15 amino acids. Trimming left V 4 bases short and J 7 bases short, with 17 bases between. Germline-derived CDR1 and CDR2 are DFQATT and SNEGSKA (reference sequence). CDR3 residues: CSAKTGNERNSPLHF. The CDR3 DNA reads as TGCAGTGCTAAAACAGGGAATGAAAGAAATTCACCCCTCCACTTT.

This clonotype was recorded at least ten times. J is TRBJ2-7 and V is TRBV5-6; unclear D gene. The ends were cut back, 3 bases at V and 4 bases at J, with 11 bases in the middle. The CDR3 runs to 13 residues. Germline V lookup: CDR1 SGHDT, CDR2 YYEEEE. DNA for the CDR3: TGTGCCAGCAGCTCCATCGACAAGTACGAGCAGTACTTC. Amino acid sequence: CASSSIDKYEQYF.

The chain uses TRBV6-5 and TRBJ2-1, with 11 positions matching TRBD1. The CDR3 has 14 amino acids. J was trimmed by 8 bases and V by 10 bases; bases with no gene match: 10. Germline V CDR1 and CDR2: MNHEY, SVGAGI. CDR3 amino acids: CATADRGRVDEQFF. The CDR3 DNA sequence: TGTGCCACCGCGGACAGGGGGCGAGTGGATGAGCAGTTCTTC.

The gene calls are TRBV13 and TRBJ2-6; 12 bases map to TRBD1. CDR3 length equals 18 residues. The germline V gene has CDR1 PRHDT and CDR2 FYEKMQ (reference sequence). With 4 bases clipped from V and 3 bases from J, the junction kept 7 bases outside the gene matches. The CDR3 DNA follows: TGTGCCAGCAGCTCCGCCGGGACAGGGGGCATTGGGGCCAACGTCCTGACTTTC. The encoded protein is CASSSAGTGGIGANVLTF.

The V call is TRBV2, the J call TRBJ1-1; a possible D gene is TRBD1 (6 bases). CDR3 size: 17 residues. V shed 1 base and J shed 5 bases, with 20 bases lying between them. CDR1 is SNHLY and CDR2 is FYNNEI in the germline V gene. CDR3: CASSEGNRGLSDTEAFF. The CDR3, as DNA: TGTGCCAGCAGTGAAGGGAATCGGGGGCTTAGTGATACTGAAGCTTTCTTT.

This clonotype was counted between two and nine times. This chain connects TRBV6-1 to TRBJ2-7; TRBD2 matches at 8 bases. The CDR3 runs 15 residues. Germline values: CDR1 MNHNS, CDR2 SASEGT. V shed 6 bases, J shed 7 bases, and the junction held 14 bases outside the gene matches. The DNA of the CDR3 is TGTGCCAGCAGCCCAAGCGGGAGATCCTACAATGAGCAGTACTTC. Protein: CASSPSGRSYNEQYF.

This clonotype came up once. V gene TRBV7-3 combines with J gene TRBJ2-1; D call uncertain. Germline V gene lookup returns CDR1 SGHTA and CDR2 FQGTGA. The CDR3 runs to 15 residues. V was clipped by 2 bases and J by 9 bases, with 17 bases between them. Written as DNA, the CDR3 is TGTGCCAGCAGCTTAGGTCGTCCACCAAACAGTGAGCAGTTCTTC. Translated: CASSLGRPPNSEQFF.